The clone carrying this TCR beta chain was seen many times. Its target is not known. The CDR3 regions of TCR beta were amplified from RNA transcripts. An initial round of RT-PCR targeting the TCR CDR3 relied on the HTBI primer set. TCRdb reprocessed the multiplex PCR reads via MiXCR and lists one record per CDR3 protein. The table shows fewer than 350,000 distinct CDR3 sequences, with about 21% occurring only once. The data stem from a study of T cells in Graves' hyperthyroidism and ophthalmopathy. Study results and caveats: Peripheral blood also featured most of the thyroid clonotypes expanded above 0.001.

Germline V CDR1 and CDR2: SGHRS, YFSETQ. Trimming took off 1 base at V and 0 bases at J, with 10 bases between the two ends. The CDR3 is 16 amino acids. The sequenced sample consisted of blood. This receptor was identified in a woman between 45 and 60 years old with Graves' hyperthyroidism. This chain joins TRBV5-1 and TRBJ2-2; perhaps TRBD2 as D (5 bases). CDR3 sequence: CASSLTGFANTGELFF. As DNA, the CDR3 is TGCGCCAGCAGCTTGACGGGGTTCGCGAACACCGGGGAGCTGTTTTTT. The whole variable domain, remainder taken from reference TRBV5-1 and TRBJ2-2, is KAGVTQTPRYLIKTRGQQVTLSCSPISGHRSVSWYQQTPGQGLQFLFEYFSETQRNKGNFPGRFSGRQFSNSRSEMNVSTLELGDSALYLCASSLTGFANTGELFFGEGSRLTVL.